A selection of T cell receptor beta chains follows, all from one sample in a study of Graves' ophthalmopathy and Graves' hyperthyroidism. TCRdb re-called the multiplex PCR reads through MiXCR, storing one row per CDR3 protein. The table lists about 620,000 distinct CDR3 sequences, over 20% of them singletons, with about 6.6% in the top ten. The sequenced sample was peripheral blood. The receptor source for this set is a woman aged 18-29 years with stable Graves' hyperthyroidism. Some clones in this sample may be carry-over from other donors' samples. The CDR3 runs from the conserved cysteine through the conserved F or W. The D gene is left open where the match is weak. A clone size is listed for some rows: how often the clone was seen (once, few, many), or a class if it is expanded.

V gene,D gene,J gene,clone size,CDR3 DNA,CDR3 protein
TRBV6-1,TRBD1,TRBJ2-5,-,TGTGCCAGCAGTCCACTGACAGGGGGTATTTGGGAGACCCAGTACTTC,CASSPLTGGIWETQYF
TRBV11-2,TRBD2,TRBJ2-7,many,TGTGCCAGCAGCCTAGGGACTAGCGGGGACGAGCAGTACTTC,CASSLGTSGDEQYF
TRBV18,TRBD1,TRBJ1-1,-,TGTGCCAGCTCGCGGACAGGGGGCGCTGAGTCTGAAGCTTTCTTT,CASSRTGGAESEAFF
TRBV7-2,-,TRBJ2-7,many,TGTGCCAGCAGCTTAGTCGCAGGGACTGAGGAGCAGTACTTC,CASSLVAGTEEQYF
TRBV6-1,-,TRBJ1-3,-,TGTGCCAGCAGTGGCGGGACGGCTAGCTCTGGAAACACCATATATTTT,CASSGGTASSGNTIYF
TRBV20-1,-,TRBJ1-2,many,TGCAGTGCTAGAGATGGGGCAGGGTACGACTATGGCTACACCTTC,CSARDGAGYDYGYTF
TRBV2,TRBD1,TRBJ1-2,-,TGTGCCAGCAGTGAAGAACCCGGGACAGCGATCTATGGCTACACCTTC,CASSEEPGTAIYGYTF
TRBV2,-,TRBJ1-3,many,TGTGCCAGCAGCTTCTCGGGGATGCTCTCTGGAAACACCATATATTTT,CASSFSGMLSGNTIYF
TRBV19,-,TRBJ1-6,-,TGTGCCAGTAGAACCTATAATTCACCCCTCCACTTT,CASRTYNSPLHF
TRBV20-1,TRBD2,TRBJ2-7,many,TGCAGTGCTAGAGTCCCAGGCAGCAGGAGCGGGGTCTCTTCCTACGAGCAGTACTTC,CSARVPGSRSGVSSYEQYF
TRBV2,TRBD2,TRBJ2-7,-,TGTGCCAGCAAGGGTAGCGGGGGGGCCTACGAGCAGTACTTC,CASKGSGGAYEQYF
TRBV6-5,TRBD1,TRBJ2-7,many,TGTGCCAGCAGTACTGGGACAGGGAGGCCCTACGAGCAGTACTTC,CASSTGTGRPYEQYF
TRBV5-1,TRBD1,TRBJ1-1,few,TGCGCCAGCAGCTTGGGCAGGACAGGGGGCACTGAAGCTTTCTTT,CASSLGRTGGTEAFF
TRBV6-5,TRBD1,TRBJ1-6,many,TGTGCCAGCAGTTATGTGGGACAGGTGAAATCACCCCTCCACTTT,CASSYVGQVKSPLHF
TRBV19,TRBD1,TRBJ2-5,many,TGTGCCAGTAGGATCCGGGACAGGGCCCAAGAGACCCAGTACTTC,CASRIRDRAQETQYF
TRBV7-9,-,TRBJ2-7,-,TGTACCAGCAGCCGGGATCCTAAAAGCTCCTACGAGCAGTACTTC,CTSSRDPKSSYEQYF
TRBV11-1,TRBD2,TRBJ2-3,-,TGTGCCAGCAGCCTAAGCGGGGGGGGACTTACAGATACGCAGTATTTT,CASSLSGGGLTDTQYF
TRBV28,TRBD2,TRBJ2-4,many,TGTGCCAGCACCCCCGGGGGGGCGGACAAAAACATTCAGTACTTC,CASTPGGADKNIQYF